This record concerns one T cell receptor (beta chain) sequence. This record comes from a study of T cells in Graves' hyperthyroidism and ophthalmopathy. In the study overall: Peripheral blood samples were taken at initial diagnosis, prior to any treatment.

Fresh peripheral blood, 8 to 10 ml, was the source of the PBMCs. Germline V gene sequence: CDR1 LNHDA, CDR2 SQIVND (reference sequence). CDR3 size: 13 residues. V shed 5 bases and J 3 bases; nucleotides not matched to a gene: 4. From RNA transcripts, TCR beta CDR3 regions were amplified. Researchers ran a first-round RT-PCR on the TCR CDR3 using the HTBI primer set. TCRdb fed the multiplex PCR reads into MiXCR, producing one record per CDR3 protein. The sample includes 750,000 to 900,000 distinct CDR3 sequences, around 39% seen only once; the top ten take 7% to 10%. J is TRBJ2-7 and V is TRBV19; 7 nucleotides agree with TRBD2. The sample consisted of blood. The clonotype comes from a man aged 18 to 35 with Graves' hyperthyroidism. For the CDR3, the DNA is TGTGCCAGTAGTGTCGGGACTAACTACGAGCAGTACTTC. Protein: CASSVGTNYEQYF.